These 7 T cell receptor beta chains were all obtained from the same sample, sequenced in a study of T cell repertoires in cytomegalovirus infection. MiXCR, run by TCRdb on the reads, gives a single entry per CDR3 protein. The data show 500,000 or so distinct CDR3 sequences, with more than 15% seen just once and more than 20% held by the top ten. The specimen was CD8+ T cells from PBMCs. Every receptor here comes from a human donor in good health (CMV status not recorded). Some clones in this sample may be carry-over from other donors' samples.

This rearrangement joins TRBV19 to TRBJ1-1; D might be TRBD1 (6 bases). This CDR3 contains 14 residues. V dropped 7 bases and J dropped 5 bases, with 17 bases sitting between them. Germline V gene data show CDR1 as LNHDA and CDR2 as SQIVND (reference sequence). CDR3 coding DNA: TGTGCCAGTATTGACAGGACCCACCTAACTGAAGCTTTCTTT. It codes for CASIDRTHLTEAFF.

Notes on this clonotype: A junction end diverges from the germline sequence, so it may reflect a read error. J is TRBJ2-1 and V is TRBV4-2, with TRBD2 matching over 12 bases. Germline V gene lookup returns CDR1 LGHNA and CDR2 YNFKEQ. The CDR3 spans 16 residues. The CDR3 DNA reads as TGTGCCAACAGCCAAGATCTAGCGGGAGGGGCCAATGAGCAGTTCTTC. This translates into CANSQDLAGGANEQFF.

This clonotype has a handful of counts. V gene TRBV20-1 combines with J gene TRBJ2-7, with 7 bases that match TRBD2. The junction had 10 bases not matched to a gene; V was cut back by 3 bases and J by 5 bases. The CDR3 runs 14 residues. Germline CDR1 DFQATT, CDR2 SNEGSKA (reference sequence). CDR3 region: CSASLSGRAHEQYF. The CDR3 bases are TGCAGTGCTAGCCTTAGCGGGCGCGCCCACGAGCAGTACTTC.

This chain links TRBV11-2 with TRBJ1-1; D is uncertain. Germline values: CDR1 SGHAT, CDR2 FQNNGV. There are 15 residues in the CDR3. V lost 5 bases, J lost 3 bases, and 16 bases lay in between. In nucleotides, the CDR3 is TGTGCCAGCAGCCTGTGGACCTCGAAGGACACTGAAGCTTTCTTT. This gives the protein CASSLWTSKDTEAFF.

The rearrangement links TRBV9 to TRBJ1-3; TRBD1 matches at 9 bases. V lost 4 bases to trimming and J lost 8 bases; unmatched junction nucleotides: 10. This CDR3 region has 15 residues. From germline, CDR1 is SGDLS and CDR2 YYNGEE. The CDR3 nucleotides are TGTGCCAGCAGCTCCCGGGACAGGGCTTTGGACACCATATATTTT. Its protein product is CASSSRDRALDTIYF.

The V call is TRBV6-2 or TRBV6-3, the J call TRBJ2-1; D ambiguous. V was pared by 0 bases and J by 5 bases, with 11 bases between. The CDR3 sequence is 15 residues long. The germline gives CDR1 MNHEY, CDR2 SVGEGT. CDR3 coding DNA: TGTGCCAGCAGTTACTCGGTAGTAGGCGACAATGAGCAGTTCTTC. Translation: CASSYSVVGDNEQFF.

The V call is TRBV6-5, the J call TRBJ2-7; D might be TRBD2 (5 bases). This CDR3 has 14 residues. The V end was cut by 2 bases, the J end by 3 bases, with 11 bases between. Germline CDR1 MNHEY, CDR2 SVGAGI. The CDR3 protein is CASSYGSRDYEQYF. The CDR3 DNA is TGTGCCAGCAGTTACGGTTCCCGGGACTACGAGCAGTACTTC.